This TCR beta chain was captured in a study of cytomegalovirus exposure and HLA in healthy donors. This PCR relied on a set of 60 Vbeta primers and 13 Jbeta primers. Original data processing: Among the unique TCR beta chains that a later analysis counted, about 85 million in all, about 11 million were shared. This table comes from immunoSEQ multiplex PCR, and its TCRdb copy is limited to in-frame clones, with some not included. V, J and clone size reflect that table, while D and trimming were determined from the DNA. This sample carries about 100,000 clones, 76% of them seen once, and the ten largest clones take under 20%. Trimming took 6 bases from V and 12 from J; bases not matched to a gene: 10. The CDR3 covers 12 residues. Germline V gives CDR1 MNHNS, CDR2 SASEGT.

The chain carries TRBV6-1 and TRBJ2-7; TRBD1 agrees at 8 bases. The source material was PBMCs. The origin of this receptor is a woman between 55 and 75 years old in good health and CMV-seropositive. The DNA of the CDR3 is TGTGCCAGCAGGGGGGACAGGCTCGGGGGGTACTTC. It is translated as CASRGDRLGGYF.